These 20 T cell receptor beta chains came from one sample sequenced in a study of siplizumab effects on memory and regulatory T cells. Assay used: immunoSEQ multiplex PCR; TCRdb lists only in-frame clones, some missing. Among approximately 70,000 clones, 75% to 95% were seen once, and the ten largest hold over 25%. Source material: CD8+ T cells sorted from blood. The receptors were gathered from a human donor in good health.

CDR3 region: CASSLLGLEETQYF. CDR3 DNA: TGTGCCAGCAGCTTACTCGGACTTGAAGAGACCCAGTACTTC. This sequence joins TRBV9 and TRBJ2-5, with D maybe TRBD2 (5 bases). Trimming left V 4 bases short and J 3 bases short, with 13 bases between. The CDR3 sequence is 14 residues long. The germline gives CDR1 SGDLS, CDR2 YYNGEE.

This rearrangement joins TRBV4-1 to TRBJ2-1; D is perhaps TRBD1 (6 bases). V was clipped by 6 bases and J by 6 bases, with 15 bases between them. CDR1 and CDR2 from the germline V gene are MGHRA and YSYEKL. This CDR3 has 14 residues. The CDR3 loop reads CASSFRDNFNEQFF. CDR3 nucleotides: TGCGCCAGCAGTTTCCGGGACAATTTCAATGAGCAGTTCTTC.

The chain carries TRBV7-9 and TRBJ2-5, with TRBD1 identical over 9 bases. The germline V gene encodes CDR1 SEHNR and CDR2 FQNEAQ (reference sequence). The CDR3 extends over 14 amino acids. With V trimmed by 4 bases and J by 4 bases, 4 bases remained unmatched. The CDR3 DNA is TGTGCCAGCAGCTGGGACAGGGAGGGAGAGACCCAGTACTTC. This sequence encodes CASSWDREGETQYF.

The chain combines TRBV5-8 with TRBJ1-2; the D is unclear. Germline loops: CDR1 SGHTS, CDR2 YDEGEE. The CDR3 sequence is 15 residues long. V lost 3 bases to trimming and J lost 7 bases, with 19 bases between them. The CDR3 loop reads CASSSGPFRPIGYTF. DNA for the CDR3: TGTGCCAGCAGCTCTGGCCCGTTCCGACCAATTGGCTACACCTTC.

The gene calls are TRBV7-9 and TRBJ1-2; TRBD1 is a possible D gene (5 bases). V was pared by 4 bases and J by 12 bases, with 21 bases between. The germline V gene has CDR1 SEHNR and CDR2 FQNEAQ (reference sequence). This CDR3 contains 14 residues. CDR3 coding DNA: TGTGCCAGCAGCTATGGGGGGGACGTCTACTCTAACACCTTC. Amino acid sequence: CASSYGGDVYSNTF. The whole variable domain, filled in from reference TRBV7-9 and TRBJ1-2, reads DTGVSQNPRHKITKRGQNVTFRCDPISEHNRLYWYRQTLGQGPEFLTYFQNEAQLEKSRLLSDRFSAERPKGSFSTLEIQRTEQGDSAMYLCASSYGGDVYSNTFGSGTRLTVV.

This clone has a single count. The chain has TRBV7-9 and TRBJ1-1; D unresolved. The CDR3 runs 12 residues. Germline values: CDR1 SEHNR, CDR2 FQNEAQ (reference sequence). Trimming removed 5 bases at V and 8 bases at J, with 12 bases between. CDR3 sequence: CASSGSPSEAFF. For the CDR3, the DNA is TGTGCCAGCAGCGGCAGCCCGAGCGAAGCTTTCTTT.

The chain couples TRBV7-9 to TRBJ1-1; unclear D gene. V was trimmed by 5 bases and J by 0 bases, leaving 7 bases between them. CDR1 SEHNR and CDR2 FQNEAQ come from the germline V gene (reference sequence). The CDR3 spans 13 residues. CDR3 DNA sequence: TGTGCCAGCAGCCGAGGACTGAACACTGAAGCTTTCTTT. Translating gives CASSRGLNTEAFF.

V and J are TRBV27 and TRBJ1-1; D not resolved. The CDR3 totals 15 residues. Trimming took 2 bases from V and 0 from J, leaving 10 bases between them. The germline V gene encodes CDR1 MNHEY and CDR2 SMNVEV (reference sequence). The chain's CDR3 is CASSLGGFLNTEAFF. The CDR3, as DNA: TGTGCCAGCAGTTTAGGCGGCTTCTTGAACACTGAAGCTTTCTTT.

The rearrangement joins TRBV27 to TRBJ2-2, with D perhaps TRBD1 (6 bases). Trimming removed 5 bases from V and 6 bases from J, with 10 bases in between. This CDR3 is built from 13 residues. The germline V gene has CDR1 MNHEY and CDR2 SMNVEV (reference sequence). CDR3 protein: CASSTHRAGELFF. CDR3 DNA: TGTGCCAGCAGTACACACAGGGCCGGGGAGCTGTTTTTT.

This clone showed up just once. This chain connects TRBV4-1 to TRBJ2-3; 9 bases map to TRBD2. In germline, CDR1 is MGHRA, CDR2 YSYEKL. CDR3 length equals 16 residues. The ends lost 2 bases at V and 1 base at J; junction bases unmatched: 4. The CDR3: CASSQKVAGGTDTQYF. CDR3 nucleotide sequence: TGCGCCAGCAGCCAAAAGGTAGCGGGGGGCACAGATACGCAGTATTTT.

J is TRBJ2-1 and V is TRBV7-9; the match to TRBD2 covers 8 bases. Germline-derived CDR1 and CDR2 are SEHNR and FQNEAQ (reference sequence). After removal of 2 bases from V and 6 bases from J, the junction contained 9 bases not matched to a gene. The CDR3 sequence is 16 residues long. The CDR3 sequence: CASSLITGGPLNEQFF. The CDR3 DNA sequence: TGTGCCAGCAGCTTAATCACGGGGGGGCCTCTCAATGAGCAGTTCTTC.

The chain links TRBV6-5 to TRBJ2-5, with D perhaps TRBD1 or TRBD2 (5 bases each). V shed 1 base and J shed 2 bases, with 11 bases lying between them. CDR1 and CDR2 from the germline V gene are MNHEY and SVGAGI. This CDR3 contains 15 residues. The CDR3 DNA reads as TGTGCCAGCAGTTACTTCGGGGCTAAACAAGAGACCCAGTACTTC. Protein sequence: CASSYFGAKQETQYF.

The J gene is TRBJ2-2, the V gene TRBV4-1; TRBD1 matches 9 bases. The germline gives CDR1 MGHRA, CDR2 YSYEKL. This CDR3 has 16 amino acids. V dropped 4 bases and J dropped 7; count of bases not matched to a gene: 10. The CDR3 nucleotides read TGCGCCAGCAGCCGTTCCGCGGGACAGGGCGACGGGGAGCTGTTTTTT. Protein: CASSRSAGQGDGELFF.

The genes are TRBV5-6 and TRBJ1-1; a weak D match, TRBD1 (6 bases). CDR3 length: 14 residues. Germline values: CDR1 SGHDT, CDR2 YYEEEE. The V and J ends lost 0 bases and 3 bases respectively, with 9 bases between them. The CDR3 DNA reads TGTGCCAGCAGCTTGGAGCCAGGGGACACTGAAGCTTTCTTT. As protein: CASSLEPGDTEAFF. The whole variable domain, filled in from reference TRBV5-6 and TRBJ1-1, reads DAGVTQSPTHLIKTRGQQVTLRCSPKSGHDTVSWYQQALGQGPQFIFQYYEEEERQRGNFPDRFSGHQFPNYSSELNVNALLLGDSALYLCASSLEPGDTEAFFGQGTRLTVV.

This clone was detected only once. The chain carries TRBV19 and TRBJ2-1, with 10 positions matching TRBD1. Germline CDR1 LNHDA, CDR2 SQIVND (reference sequence). The ends lost 6 bases at V and 8 bases at J; junction bases unmatched: 16. The CDR3 is made up of 17 amino acids. The CDR3 here is CASSQTPPGQGIDEQFF. The CDR3 DNA reads TGTGCCAGTAGCCAAACCCCGCCGGGACAGGGGATCGATGAGCAGTTCTTC. The complete variable domain, with remaining parts taken from reference TRBV19 and TRBJ2-1, reads DGGITQSPKYLFRKEGQNVTLSCEQNLNHDAMYWYRQDPGQGLRLIYYSQIVNDFQKGDIAEGYSVSREKKESFPLTVTSAQKNPTAFYLCASSQTPPGQGIDEQFFGPGTRLTVL.

This chain uses TRBV5-1 with TRBJ1-3; no firm D call. V was pared by 0 bases and J by 8 bases, with 9 bases between. The CDR3 consists of 13 residues. CDR1 is SGHRS, CDR2 YFSETQ, per germline. The chain's CDR3 is CASSLVPGDTIYF. The CDR3 DNA sequence: TGCGCCAGCAGCTTGGTCCCCGGGGACACCATATATTTT.

This sequence joins TRBV6-5 and TRBJ2-2; D is possibly TRBD1 or TRBD2 (5 bases each). V was clipped by 5 bases and J by 4 bases, with 11 bases between them. CDR3 length: 14 amino acids. Germline V lookup: CDR1 MNHEY, CDR2 SVGAGI. The CDR3 DNA reads TGTGCCAGCAGTCACGGGGCTGGCACCGGGGAGCTGTTTTTT. It is translated as CASSHGAGTGELFF.

The chain joins TRBV27 to TRBJ1-2, with D perhaps matching TRBD1 (5 bases). Trimming left V 5 bases short and J 4 bases short, with 17 bases between. Germline V gene data show CDR1 as MNHEY and CDR2 as SMNVEV (reference sequence). The CDR3 consists of 15 residues. The CDR3 sequence is CASSPIPGGFYGYTF. In nucleotides, the CDR3 is TGTGCCAGCAGTCCTATCCCGGGGGGATTCTATGGCTACACCTTC.

The rearrangement links TRBV6-6 to TRBJ1-1; possible D gene TRBD1, 5 bases. V lost 6 bases and J 0 bases, leaving 17 bases between the germline ends. CDR1 is MNHNY and CDR2 is SVGAGI in the germline V gene (reference sequence). The CDR3 totals 16 residues. The CDR3 spells CASSPLPTDMNTEAFF. CDR3 bases: TGTGCCAGCAGCCCTTTGCCGACAGACATGAACACTGAAGCTTTCTTT.

This chain joins TRBV5-5 and TRBJ2-7; 11 nucleotides match TRBD1. The CDR3 consists of 15 residues. The junction had 7 bases not matched to a gene; V was cut back by 3 bases and J by 5 bases. CDR1 is SGHKS, CDR2 YYEKEE, per germline (reference sequence). The CDR3 loop reads CASSSWTGGIDEQYF. CDR3 in DNA: TGTGCCAGCAGCTCCTGGACAGGGGGCATAGACGAGCAGTACTTC.